Detailed here is one T cell receptor beta chain. There are a few counts of this clonotype. Its antigen is currently not known. No much larger clone is present one base from it, and per-base qualities are unavailable. The CDR3 runs 12 residues from the cysteine to the phenylalanine. Just the 36-base CDR3 DNA is kept, in frame starting at base 1. The V and J ends are trimmed by 8 bases and 6 bases, leaving 8 bases between them. As encoded in the germline V gene, CDR1 is MDHEN while CDR2 is SYDVKM. The sequencing machine was an Illumina HiSeq 2500. TCR beta libraries were prepared by quantitative 5'-RACE with molecular barcodes. In the authors' own workflow: To identify disease-linked TCR variants, a new computational method was used, one built on a probabilistic model of VDJ rearrangement. TCRdb ran its own pipeline on the public reads, namely fastp trimming at Q25 and MiXCR clone calling, and kept in-frame beta chains. Each CDR3 protein appears once, grouped with its most common genes and DNA. None of the V and J calls come from the authors' own analysis; TCRdb made them. Recorded for this sample are 250,000 to 350,000 distinct CDR3 sequences; roughly 20% of them occurred a single time. The ten most abundant clones make up roughly 8.3% of the sample.

This sample is part of a study of CD8 T cells in ankylosing spondylitis (dated by TCRdb to about 2017). General notes on the study: To find TCR variants linked to disease, the study profiled T cell receptor beta repertoires in ankylosing spondylitis patients and healthy donors. The whole study cohort included 108 healthy donors and 25 ankylosing spondylitis patients. Peripheral blood was sampled, and synovial fluid was also collected from ankylosing spondylitis patients. The paper as a whole reports these results and caveats: A CD8+ phenotype was shown by the disease-linked clones, which were found at relatively low frequencies in peripheral blood. The disease-linked clones were reported as significantly enriched in matched synovial fluid samples from ankylosing spondylitis patients. Some of the motif variants had been reported before in the synovial fluid and blood of reactive arthritis patients, a finding that suggests common disease-initiation mechanisms. Blood from ankylosing spondylitis patients appeared to be characterized by a TCR beta motif made up of eight highly homologous amino acid variants.

The sample comprised blood, either unsorted or a sorted T cell fraction (not recorded which). This sequence was found in a male donor with ankylosing spondylitis or in good health (not recorded which). Rearrangement joined TRBV28 to TRBJ1-6; the D gene lacks a confident call. This receptor carries the CDR3 CASSDVNSPLHF. The nucleotide sequence reads TGTGCCAGCTCCGACGTTAATTCACCCCTCCACTTT.